These 9 T cell receptor beta chains were all obtained from the same sample, sequenced in a study of Ad26.COV2.S vaccination and SARS-CoV-2 variants. Treatment indicated: around 19 received Ad26.COV2.S at low or high dose, single or two shots; several received placebo; per-sample allocation not given. Day 63 after the first injection of vaccine or placebo was the sampling time. This table comes from immunoSEQ multiplex PCR, and its TCRdb copy is limited to in-frame clones, with some not included. The repertoire includes roughly 700,000 clones, roughly 90% of them detected once, and approximately 1.5% sits in the top ten. Sequences were derived from peripheral blood, sampled in a trial of Ad26.COV2.S vaccine versus placebo. The receptors were sampled from a person between 18 and 65 years old who received the Ad26.COV2.S COVID-19 vaccine or a placebo.

V usage is TRBV29-1 and J usage is TRBJ2-1; the D gene is possibly TRBD2 (6 bases). Germline lookup yields CDR1 SQVTM and CDR2 ANQGSEA. CDR3 length: 13 residues. CDR3 sequence reads: CSILRDFYNEQFF. The DNA of the CDR3 is TGCTCTATACTCCGGGACTTTTACAATGAGCAGTTCTTC.

This clone occurred once. The chain is built from TRBV2 and TRBJ2-4; 10 bases map to TRBD2. The CDR3 length is 14 residues. The germline CDR1 and CDR2 sequences are SNHLY and FYNNEI. The junction had 6 bases not matched to a gene; V was cut back by 8 bases and J by 5 bases. The CDR3 region is CASSVAGGQNIQYF. The CDR3 coding sequence is TGTGCCAGCTCCGTAGCGGGGGGCCAAAACATTCAGTACTTC. The full variable domain, rest sourced from reference TRBV2 and TRBJ2-4, is EPEVTQTPSHQVTQMGQEVILRCVPISNHLYFYWYRQILGQKVEFLVSFYNNEISEKSEIFDDQFSVERPDGSNFTLKIRSTKLEDSAMYFCASSVAGGQNIQYFGAGTRLSVL.

This chain uses TRBV3-1 (or the pseudogene TRBV3-2) with TRBJ2-1, with 15 bases identical to TRBD2. The CDR3 spans 19 residues. CDR1 and CDR2 from the germline V gene are LGHDT and YNNKEL (reference sequence). J gave up 8 bases and V 0 bases, and 11 bases lay outside the gene matches. The CDR3 DNA is TGTGCCAGCAGCCAAGATAGACCGGGACTAGCGGGAGGAGTCGATGAGCAGTTCTTC. Translation: CASSQDRPGLAGGVDEQFF.

The chain has TRBV6-5 and TRBJ1-1, with D perhaps TRBD1 (5 bases). Germline-derived CDR1 and CDR2 are MNHEY and SVGAGI. With 2 bases removed from V and 1 base from J, the gap between germline ends came to 11 bases. The CDR3 consists of 15 residues. This chain's CDR3 is CASSYGAAPNTEAFF. The DNA for the CDR3 is TGTGCCAGCAGTTACGGGGCAGCCCCGAACACTGAAGCTTTCTTT.

The chain joins TRBV19 to TRBJ1-1; D ambiguous. The germline gives CDR1 LNHDA, CDR2 SQIVND (reference sequence). The V end lost 0 bases, the J end lost 3 bases, and 2 bases lay between the germline ends. The CDR3 loop spans 12 amino acids. For the CDR3, the DNA is TGTGCCAGTAGTATAGACCACACTGAAGCTTTCTTT. Its protein product is CASSIDHTEAFF.

This sequence joins TRBV6-5 and TRBJ2-5; TRBD2 matches at 8 bases. With 5 bases clipped from V and 2 bases from J, the junction kept 7 bases outside the gene matches. This CDR3 region has 15 residues. CDR1 is MNHEY, CDR2 SVGAGI, per germline. This chain's CDR3 is CASSLREGGQETQYF. The CDR3 region has the DNA TGTGCCAGCAGTCTACGGGAGGGGGGACAAGAGACCCAGTACTTC.

The chain uses TRBV10-3 and TRBJ1-1; D is unclear. The CDR3 runs 14 residues. V was pared by 7 bases and J by 0 bases, with 12 bases between. CDR1 is ENHRY, CDR2 SYGVKD, per germline. CDR3 amino acids: CAIKFGQMNTEAFF. CDR3 coding DNA: TGTGCCATCAAGTTTGGGCAGATGAACACTGAAGCTTTCTTT.

Concerning this clone itself: Relative to the germline gene, one junction end is altered; a read error may explain this. The chain combines TRBV7-2 with TRBJ1-2, with unresolved D. CDR1 is SGHTA, CDR2 FQGNSA, per germline. The CDR3 is 9 amino acids. The DNA of the CDR3 is TGTGCCAGCAGCTTAGGGACGTCCTTC. It specifies CASSLGTSF.

The chain couples TRBV7-2 to TRBJ1-1; no firm D call. The CDR3 is 14 amino acids. Germline CDR1 SGHTA, CDR2 FQGNSA. V was clipped by 1 base and J by 0 bases, with 6 bases between them. The CDR3 bases are TGTGCCAGCAGCTTAGATCCGATGAACACTGAAGCTTTCTTT. This sequence encodes CASSLDPMNTEAFF.